What follows describes a single T cell receptor beta chain. One base away lies a much larger clone, so this may be a sequencing read error. The data derive from a study of blood T cells in healthy people across ages. Combining a sample-barcoded 5' primer with a J-beta primer mix, a second PCR ran for about 6 to 12 cycles. One entry per CDR3 protein results from TCRdb running MiXCR on the 5' RACE reads. The sample includes some 1.5 million distinct CDR3 sequences, 28% seen only once; the top ten take about 8%. With 3 bases removed from V and 1 base from J, the gap between germline ends came to 13 bases. CDR1 and CDR2 (germline): SGHTA, FQGNSA. This CDR3 comprises 15 residues.

This TCR was sampled from a woman in her 30s in good health. The sequenced sample consisted of blood. This sequence joins TRBV7-2 and TRBJ2-7; possible D gene TRBD2, 6 bases. CDR3 DNA sequence: TGTGCCAGCAGCTTGGGGCTAGCGTTGTCCTACGAGCAGTACTTC. Translated, it gives CASSLGLALSYEQYF.